Below are 29 T cell receptor beta chains sequenced from a single sample in a study of beta chain features in type 1 diabetes listed by TCRdb under 2018. Overall results and qualifications from the work: Type 1 diabetes patients showed a moderate but significant shortening of TCRB CDR3 length in all four CD4+ subsets.

Libraries came from the immunoSEQ multiplex PCR assay. The High Capacity cDNA Reverse Transcription Kit was used to reverse transcribe all of the isolated RNA, meaning that expressed TCRB transcripts were what got sequenced. In its TCRdb copy, this immuneACCESS table keeps in-frame sequences only and misses some clones. Where compared with another copy, unresolved V genes explain less than half of these, and the others have no known cause. Across this sample there are over 600,000 clones, with under 15% seen only once. The ten largest clones capture over 0.1% of the sample. Their antigens remain unidentified. The sequenced sample consisted of naive CD4+ T cells from blood. This specimen's cell subset or site label, per the study, means: true naive CD4+ T cells. The source of these receptors is a young man with type 1 diabetes.

This clone was counted only a few times. This rearrangement joins TRBV7-9 to TRBJ1-6; D ambiguous. This CDR3 region has 13 residues. CDR1 and CDR2 (germline): SEHNR, FQNEAQ (reference sequence). The ends were cut back, 5 bases at V and 8 bases at J, with 10 bases in the middle. The CDR3 region has the DNA TGTGCCAGCAGCGCCTGGAGGGATTCACCCCTCCACTTT. Its protein product is CASSAWRDSPLHF. Complete variable domain (other parts from reference TRBV7-9 and TRBJ1-6): DTGVSQNPRHKITKRGQNVTFRCDPISEHNRLYWYRQTLGQGPEFLTYFQNEAQLEKSRLLSDRFSAERPKGSFSTLEIQRTEQGDSAMYLCASSAWRDSPLHFGNGTRLTVT.

The chain links TRBV11-2 to TRBJ1-2; 8 nucleotides line up with TRBD1. V gave up 1 base and J gave up 8 bases; unmatched junction bases: 9. Germline CDR1 SGHAT, CDR2 FQNNGV. CDR3 length: 15 amino acids. CDR3 bases: TGTGCCAGCAGCTTAGCCCAGGGGGCGATTGAGGGCTACACCTTC. Translating it yields CASSLAQGAIEGYTF. Combining the CDR3 with reference TRBV11-2 and TRBJ1-2 gives the whole variable domain EAGVAQSPRYKIIEKRQSVAFWCNPISGHATLYWYQQILGQGPKLLIQFQNNGVVDDSQLPKDRFSAERLKGVDSTLKIQPAKLEDSAVYLCASSLAQGAIEGYTFGSGTRLTVV.

This clone was counted only a few times. The genes are TRBV30 and TRBJ2-2; D is unresolved. Trimming removed 2 bases at V and 2 bases at J, with 9 bases between. Germline values: CDR1 GTSNPN, CDR2 SVGIG (reference sequence). The CDR3 is 14 amino acids. The CDR3, as DNA: TGTGCCTGGAGTAGGGCCCTAAACACCGGGGAGCTGTTTTTT. It yields the protein CAWSRALNTGELFF.

There are a few counts of this clone. The sample has other DNA sequences that encode this CDR3 too. The V gene is TRBV28, the J gene TRBJ1-5; D is unclear. Germline-derived CDR1 and CDR2 are MDHEN and SYDVKM. The CDR3 spans 10 residues. The V and J ends lost 8 bases and 7 bases respectively, with 6 bases between them. The CDR3 here is CASGRQPQHF. Written as DNA, the CDR3 is TGTGCCAGCGGGAGGCAGCCCCAGCATTTT.

This clone was observed a handful of times. This chain connects TRBV29-1 to TRBJ1-1; D ambiguous. The CDR3 contains 12 residues. Germline V gene lookup returns CDR1 SQVTM and CDR2 ANQGSEA. Trimming stripped 1 base from V and 7 bases from J, with 10 bases between. This CDR3 is CSVEGWSVEAFF. In DNA, the CDR3 is TGCAGCGTTGAAGGGTGGTCCGTTGAAGCTTTCTTT.

The chain combines TRBV28 with TRBJ2-2; unclear D gene. The CDR3 consists of 12 residues. Germline V gives CDR1 MDHEN, CDR2 SYDVKM. With 6 bases removed from V and 12 bases from J, the gap between germline ends came to 14 bases. Written as DNA, the CDR3 is TGTGCCAGCAGATACTTCTCCAGCCAGCTGTTTTTT. Protein product: CASRYFSSQLFF.

V usage is TRBV29-1 and J usage is TRBJ1-1, with D perhaps matching TRBD1 (5 bases). CDR1 SQVTM and CDR2 ANQGSEA come from the germline V gene. Trimming shortened V by 6 bases and J by 6 bases, and 14 bases separated the two germline ends. The CDR3 has 12 residues. This CDR3 is CSVAREGAEAFF. CDR3 coding DNA: TGCAGCGTGGCAAGAGAAGGGGCTGAAGCTTTCTTT.

This clone turned up a few times. V gene TRBV29-1 combines with J gene TRBJ2-7; weak D call: TRBD1 (5 bases). CDR1 and CDR2 (germline): SQVTM, ANQGSEA. V lost 3 bases and J lost 2, with 11 bases in between. CDR3 length: 13 residues. Written as DNA, the CDR3 is TGCAGCGTTGAGGCGCAGGGCACCTACGAGCAGTACTTC. Its protein is CSVEAQGTYEQYF.

This clone was observed a few times. The J gene is TRBJ2-1, the V gene TRBV11-2; tentative D call: TRBD1 (6 bases). The CDR3 is made up of 16 amino acids. Germline V gene sequence: CDR1 SGHAT, CDR2 FQNNGV. V was cut by 6 bases and J by 0 bases, with 15 bases left in between. This chain's CDR3 is CASRLTGRSSYNEQFF. Written as DNA, the CDR3 is TGTGCCAGCAGACTGACAGGACGATCCTCCTACAATGAGCAGTTCTTC.

This sequence joins TRBV18 and TRBJ1-1; no firm D call. CDR3 length equals 16 residues. Trimming removed 6 bases at V and 1 base at J, with 18 bases between. Germline V gene data show CDR1 as KGHSH and CDR2 as LQKENI. As DNA, the CDR3 is TGTGCCAGCTCCGAATGGGGATCAGGTCGGAACACTGAAGCTTTCTTT. Protein product: CASSEWGSGRNTEAFF.

This clone was counted a few times. The CDR3 nucleotides are TGCGCCAGCAGCCAAGATGCGGGGACCAGCACAGATACGCAGTATTTT. Translation: CASSQDAGTSTDTQYF. This chain links TRBV4-3 with TRBJ2-3, with D possibly TRBD2 on 6 matching bases. Germline lookup yields CDR1 LGHNA and CDR2 YSLEER. Trimming pared 0 bases from V and 0 bases from J, leaving 10 bases between. The CDR3 totals 16 residues.

This clone appeared a few times. The V call is TRBV7-2, the J call TRBJ2-1, with D hard to call. Deletions cut 0 bases from V and 4 bases from J, with 10 bases between. CDR1 and CDR2 from the germline V gene are SGHTA and FQGNSA. The CDR3 is 15 residues long. CDR3 DNA sequence: TGTGCCAGCAGCTTAGCCCGTTCGAGTTACAATGAGCAGTTCTTC. It is translated as CASSLARSSYNEQFF.

V gene TRBV7-2 combines with J gene TRBJ1-2; D unclear. Germline CDR1 is SGHTA and CDR2 is FQGNSA. The CDR3 is made up of 15 amino acids. Trimming shortened V by 2 bases and J by 3 bases, and 13 bases separated the two germline ends. CDR3 in amino acids: CASSLRLGPYYGYTF. The DNA for the CDR3 is TGTGCCAGCAGCTTAAGACTCGGACCCTACTATGGCTACACCTTC.

In its sample, this clone was seen a few times. The chain couples TRBV7-2 to TRBJ1-2; no reliable D call. Trimming pared 3 bases from V and 5 bases from J, leaving 10 bases between. Per germline, CDR1 SGHTA and CDR2 FQGNSA. The CDR3 sequence is 13 residues long. The CDR3 DNA follows: TGTGCCAGCAGCTTGGGCGGACCGTATGGCTACACCTTC. Translating it yields CASSLGGPYGYTF.

In its sample, this clone was seen a few times. This rearrangement joins TRBV7-2 to TRBJ2-4; tentative D call: TRBD2 (5 bases). V was trimmed by 1 base and J by 11 bases, leaving 15 bases between them. This CDR3 comprises 14 residues. Germline V CDR1 and CDR2: SGHTA, FQGNSA. The CDR3 nucleotides read TGTGCCAGCAGCTTAGTAGGACCCCAAGCGGTTCAGTACTTC. Its protein product is CASSLVGPQAVQYF.

This chain joins TRBV5-1 and TRBJ2-5, with a weak D call TRBD1 (6 bases). Trimming took off 2 bases at V and 5 bases at J, with 16 bases between the two ends. Looked up from germline, CDR1 is SGHRS and CDR2 is YFSETQ. This CDR3 is built from 15 residues. The CDR3, as DNA: TGCGCCAGCAGCTTTGGACAGTCTCTCCGGGAGACCCAGTACTTC. It codes for CASSFGQSLRETQYF.

This clone was counted a few times. V is TRBV10-2 and J is TRBJ2-5; D is uncertain. The V end was cut by 0 bases, the J end by 7 bases, with 12 bases between. The CDR3 runs 14 residues. Germline V gene lookup returns CDR1 WSHSY and CDR2 SAAADI. DNA for the CDR3: TGCGCCAGCAGTGAGTCGATCAACGTGGGGACCCAGTACTTC. Its translation: CASSESINVGTQYF.

The rearrangement links TRBV30 to TRBJ2-1; D is perhaps TRBD2 (7 bases). Germline-derived CDR1 and CDR2 are GTSNPN and SVGIG (reference sequence). V was clipped by 3 bases and J by 3 bases, with 12 bases between them. CDR3 length equals 14 residues. DNA for the CDR3: TGTGCCTGGAGGATCGGGGGGCACTACAATGAGCAGTTCTTC. It is translated as CAWRIGGHYNEQFF.

V usage is TRBV4-1 and J usage is TRBJ1-6; D is undetermined. CDR3 length: 13 amino acids. CDR1 and CDR2 from the germline V gene are MGHRA and YSYEKL. V was pared by 2 bases and J by 7 bases, with 6 bases between. CDR3 bases: TGCGCCAGCAGCCAAAGGGAGAATTCACCCCTCCACTTT. This gives the protein CASSQRENSPLHF.

Only a few counts were recorded for this clone. This chain joins TRBV6-4 and TRBJ2-7; no definite D call. V lost 3 bases and J lost 5, with 20 bases in between. CDR3 size: 16 residues. Germline V lookup: CDR1 MRHNA, CDR2 SNTAGT. CDR3 region: CASSEWVYGPTHEQYF. CDR3 DNA: TGTGCCAGCAGTGAATGGGTCTATGGGCCGACTCACGAGCAGTACTTC.

Regarding this clone: In the same sample, other DNA sequences code for this CDR3. The rearrangement uses TRBV5-8 and TRBJ2-3; D is uncertain. Germline CDR1 reads SGHTS; CDR2 reads YDEGEE. V was clipped by 0 bases and J by 6 bases, with 2 bases between them. CDR3 length equals 11 residues. The CDR3 bases are TGTGCCAGCAGCTTGGTCGATACGCAGTATTTT. Amino acid sequence: CASSLVDTQYF.

The rearrangement links TRBV6-6 to TRBJ2-1; 9 positions agree with TRBD1. Trimming cost V 1 base and J 10 bases; bases outside gene matches: 5. The CDR3 runs to 14 residues. Per the germline V gene, CDR1 is MNHNY and CDR2 is SVGAGI (reference sequence). The CDR3, as DNA: TGTGCCAGCAGTTACTTTTTGACAGGGGGAGAGCAGTTCTTC. The encoded protein is CASSYFLTGGEQFF.

The CDR3 loop reads CASSGQGARETQYF. The CDR3 nucleotides are TGTGCCAGCAGCGGACAGGGGGCGCGGGAGACCCAGTACTTC. The chain is built from TRBV7-8 and TRBJ2-5; TRBD1 agrees at 11 bases. J lost 5 bases, V lost 5 bases, and 4 bases had no gene match. The CDR3 length is 14 residues. CDR1 SGHVS and CDR2 FQNEAQ come from the germline V gene.

This clone was seen only a few times. V gene TRBV10-3 combines with J gene TRBJ2-1; tentatively, D is TRBD2 (5 bases). Trimming left V 0 bases short and J 9 bases short, with 18 bases between. This CDR3 has 16 residues. Germline-derived CDR1 and CDR2 are ENHRY and SYGVKD. CDR3 loop: CAISESIGGSWGEQFF. The CDR3 coding sequence is TGTGCCATCAGTGAGTCGATAGGAGGCTCCTGGGGTGAGCAGTTCTTC.

This clone turned up a few times. The CDR3 reads CASSLIRGVTPNTEAFF. CDR3 bases: TGCGCCAGCAGCCTTATCCGAGGGGTCACACCGAACACTGAAGCTTTCTTT. The chain employs TRBV4-3 and TRBJ1-1; weak D call: TRBD1 (5 bases). This CDR3 contains 17 residues. V lost 4 bases to trimming and J lost 1 base, with 19 bases between them. Germline lookup yields CDR1 LGHNA and CDR2 YSLEER.

This chain uses TRBV30 with TRBJ1-5; D possibly corresponds to TRBD1 (5 bases). Germline values: CDR1 GTSNPN, CDR2 SVGIG (reference sequence). The CDR3 contains 13 residues. Trimming left V 0 bases short and J 5 bases short, with 8 bases between. The CDR3 region has the DNA TGTGCCTGGAGTGTCGGGACCGATCAGCCCCAGCATTTT. Amino acid sequence: CAWSVGTDQPQHF.

The chain carries TRBV7-9 and TRBJ1-1, with D unresolved. This CDR3 has 14 amino acids. V shed 0 bases and J shed 5 bases, with 10 bases lying between them. CDR1 and CDR2 from the germline V gene are SEHNR and FQNEAQ (reference sequence). The CDR3 loop reads CASSLAVGSTEAFF. CDR3 coding DNA: TGTGCCAGCAGCTTAGCAGTGGGATCAACTGAAGCTTTCTTT.

This clone was seen a few times. V and J are TRBV6-6 and TRBJ2-5, with D tentatively TRBD1 or TRBD2 (6 bases each). The CDR3 sequence is 14 residues long. Looked up from germline, CDR1 is MNHNY and CDR2 is SVGAGI (reference sequence). The V and J ends lost 8 bases and 5 bases respectively, with 18 bases between them. In nucleotides, the CDR3 is TGTGCCAGCTCAAGGATGGGGGGCAGGGAGACCCAGTACTTC. It is translated as CASSRMGGRETQYF.

This clone was found a few times. The chain has TRBV7-2 and TRBJ1-5; D is unresolved. Trimming took 1 base from V and 1 from J, leaving 11 bases between them. The CDR3 covers 16 residues. Germline CDR1 SGHTA, CDR2 FQGNSA. In DNA form, the CDR3 reads TGTGCCAGCAGCTTAGGGCCTAGGTTGAGCAATCAGCCCCAGCATTTT. Residues: CASSLGPRLSNQPQHF. Using reference TRBV7-2 and TRBJ1-5 for the parts outside the CDR3, the full variable domain is GAGVSQSPSNKVTEKGKDVELRCDPISGHTALYWYRQSLGQGLEFLIYFQGNSAPDKSGLPSDRFSAERTGGSVSTLTIQRTQQEDSAVYLCASSLGPRLSNQPQHFGDGTRLSIL.